This T cell receptor beta chain was retrieved from a study of shared clonotypes between healthy human individuals. In the study overall: The donors, two women and three men, were aged 18 to 49.

CD8 cells classed as naive were CD45RO-negative and positively selected for CCR7, excluding terminally differentiated effector memory CD45RA+ cells. To note about this clone: The antigen is undetermined.

Study-wide results and limits: Generation probability values for non-shared clonotypes were lower than those for clonotypes shared by all four donors.

Deep-level settings were used for running the assay. Profiled with immunoSEQ multiplex PCR; TCRdb holds only in-frame clones, not every one. The data show 450,000 to 700,000 clones, about 95% seen once. Trimming took 3 bases from V and 8 from J, leaving 17 bases between them. This CDR3 has 15 amino acids. Germline V gene sequence: CDR1 MNHEY, CDR2 SMNVEV (reference sequence). The J gene is TRBJ2-1, the V gene TRBV27; a weak D match, TRBD2 (5 bases). The clonotype was recovered from a woman between 25 and 40 years old in good health. The sample consisted of naive CD8+ T cells sorted from blood. CDR3 DNA: TGTGCCAGCAGTTTGCTCGTGGGAGCGGTCTATGAGCAGTTCTTC. This gives the protein CASSLLVGAVYEQFF.